This entry features one TCR beta chain sequence. Clones were read by immunoSEQ multiplex PCR, and TCRdb kept only the in-frame ones, dropping some. The data hold about 1.4 million clones, with more than 95% observed a single time. This entry belongs to a study of shared clonotypes between healthy human individuals. This CDR3 comprises 14 residues. CDR1 is MDHEN and CDR2 is SYDVKM in the germline V gene. Trimming took 3 bases from V and 8 from J; bases not matched to a gene: 6. The chain joins TRBV28 to TRBJ2-4; TRBD1 agrees at 8 bases. This receptor was identified in a man aged 25-45 years in good health. Sequenced sample: naive CD4+ T cells sorted from blood. Stated subset: CD45RA+ positively selected. This CDR3 is CASSFPDRGYIQYF. In DNA, the CDR3 is TGTGCCAGCAGTTTCCCAGACAGGGGATACATTCAGTACTTC.